The rows below give T cell receptor beta chains drawn from one sample of a study of Graves' ophthalmopathy and Graves' hyperthyroidism. Using its own MiXCR run on the multiplex PCR reads, TCRdb lists one record per CDR3 protein. The top ten hold 44% of the sample, which has 650,000 to 900,000 distinct CDR3 sequences, roughly 40% seen once. The specimen was peripheral blood. The receptor set was obtained from an adult man with Graves' ophthalmopathy. Both conserved end residues are part of each CDR3. D genes are given only for firm matches. Clone size is stated in some rows and not others, as once, few, many or a class when expanded.

TRBV10-3	NA	TRBJ2-6	NA	CAISGVVSGANVLTF	TGTGCCATCAGCGGGGTTGTGTCTGGGGCCAACGTCCTGACTTTC
TRBV29-1	NA	TRBJ2-7	many	CSVEWAYEQYF	TGCAGCGTTGAGTGGGCCTACGAGCAGTACTTC
TRBV10-3	NA	TRBJ1-4	many	CASRDEGEKLFF	TGTGCCAGCCGGGACGAAGGTGAAAAACTGTTTTTT
TRBV7-2	NA	TRBJ1-5	many	CASSLAHSNQPQHF	TGTGCCAGCAGCTTAGCTCATAGCAATCAGCCCCAGCATTTT
TRBV29-1	NA	TRBJ1-5	NA	CSVETGYNQPQHF	TGCAGCGTTGAAACAGGCTACAATCAGCCCCAGCATTTT
TRBV25-1	NA	TRBJ1-1	NA	CASNPLGRGNTEAFF	TGTGCCAGCAATCCATTGGGCAGGGGGAACACTGAAGCTTTCTTT
TRBV7-2	NA	TRBJ1-6	NA	CASSLVSSYNSPLHF	TGTGCCAGCAGCTTGGTTAGCTCCTATAATTCACCCCTCCACTTT
TRBV20-1	NA	TRBJ1-2	many	CSASRDTVGYTF	TGCAGTGCTTCTCGGGACACGGTTGGCTACACCTTC
TRBV19	TRBD2	TRBJ2-7	many	CASSTGTSDTYEQYF	TGTGCCAGTAGTACCGGGACTAGCGATACCTACGAGCAGTACTTC
TRBV19	NA	TRBJ2-7	many	CASSAQGFEQYF	TGTGCCAGTAGCGCGCAGGGTTTCGAGCAGTACTTC
TRBV9	TRBD1	TRBJ1-2	NA	CASSPEGTADYGYTF	TGTGCCAGCTCACCAGAGGGGACAGCCGACTATGGCTACACCTTC
TRBV9	NA	TRBJ1-6	many	CASSPRTESNSPLHF	TGTGCCAGCAGCCCGAGGACAGAGAGCAATTCACCCCTCCACTTT
TRBV12-3/TRBV12-4	NA	TRBJ1-1	few	CASSLKVAGEAFF	TGTGCCAGCAGTTTAAAAGTGGCAGGAGAAGCTTTCTTT
TRBV11-2	NA	TRBJ2-7	NA	CASSQGPTRTYEQYF	TGTGCCAGCAGCCAGGGCCCGACCAGGACCTACGAGCAGTACTTC
TRBV12-3/TRBV12-4	TRBD1	TRBJ1-2	few	CASSIAGGTPYGYTF	TGTGCCAGCAGCATCGCAGGGGGCACTCCCTATGGCTACACCTTC
TRBV6-1	NA	TRBJ2-7	NA	CASRAAVTYEQYF	TGTGCCAGCAGGGCGGCGGTTACCTACGAGCAGTACTTC
TRBV10-3	NA	TRBJ1-2	many	CAIRETVTNYGYTF	TGTGCCATCAGGGAGACAGTTACTAACTATGGCTACACCTTC
TRBV6-2/TRBV6-3	NA	TRBJ1-5	NA	CASSYSAGGVNQPQHF	TGTGCCAGCAGTTACTCAGCGGGAGGGGTTAATCAGCCCCAGCATTTT
TRBV2	TRBD1	TRBJ2-7	NA	CASSLRQGAQYF	TGTGCCAGCAGTCTTAGACAGGGGGCGCAGTACTTC
TRBV7-2	NA	TRBJ1-6	many	CASSLIGGPNSPLHF	TGTGCCAGCAGCTTAATCGGGGGCCCAAATTCACCCCTCCACTTT
TRBV7-3	NA	TRBJ1-1	many	CASSFDTNTEAFF	TGTGCCAGCAGCTTCGACACGAACACTGAAGCTTTCTTT
TRBV19	NA	TRBJ1-1	many	CASSTYREAEAFF	TGTGCCAGTAGTACTTACCGGGAAGCAGAAGCTTTCTTT
TRBV15	TRBD2	TRBJ2-5	NA	CATSRDIGRSGGLLAETQYF	TGTGCCACCAGCAGAGATATAGGTCGAAGCGGGGGGCTCCTGGCAGAGACCCAGTACTTC
TRBV24-1	NA	TRBJ1-2	NA	CASSFSGSNGYTF	TGTGCCAGCAGTTTCTCTGGATCCAATGGCTACACCTTC
TRBV5-1	NA	TRBJ1-1	NA	CASSLIGWGKGFTEAFF	TGCGCCAGCAGCTTGATTGGTTGGGGCAAGGGGTTTACTGAAGCTTTCTTT
TRBV6-5	NA	TRBJ1-6	few	CASSLMTQRFASPLHF	TGTGCCAGCAGCTTGATGACACAGCGGTTTGCTTCACCCCTCCACTTT
TRBV25-1	TRBD1	TRBJ1-1	many	CASTLEAGTGRTFF	TGTGCCAGCACCCTGGAGGCGGGGACAGGGAGGACTTTCTTT
TRBV7-2	TRBD1	TRBJ2-5	NA	CASSSTGTGAYF	TGTGCCAGCAGCTCTACCGGGACAGGGGCGTACTTC
TRBV7-9	NA	TRBJ1-2	NA	CASSPSGAGGSYGYTF	TGTGCCAGCAGCCCGAGCGGTGCCGGGGGATCTTATGGCTACACCTTC
TRBV6-6	NA	TRBJ1-5	few	CASSYSGQPNQPQHF	TGTGCCAGCAGTTACTCCGGACAGCCCAATCAGCCCCAGCATTTT
TRBV19	TRBD2	TRBJ2-7	NA	CASSPISGRGSYEQYF	TGTGCCAGTAGCCCAATAAGCGGGAGAGGGAGCTACGAGCAGTACTTC
TRBV29-1	TRBD1	TRBJ1-5	many	CSVRTGETQPQHF	TGCAGCGTAAGGACAGGGGAAACTCAGCCCCAGCATTTT
TRBV29-1	NA	TRBJ2-7	NA	CSATPTGVYEQYF	TGCAGCGCTACCCCGACAGGAGTGTACGAGCAGTACTTC
TRBV12-3/TRBV12-4	NA	TRBJ1-1	few	CASSFSSSGEAFF	TGTGCCAGCAGTTTTAGTTCGAGCGGTGAAGCTTTCTTT
TRBV9	TRBD1	TRBJ2-7	few	CASSWGGQGNYEQYF	TGTGCCAGCAGCTGGGGGGGACAGGGTAACTACGAGCAGTACTTC
TRBV7-9	TRBD2	TRBJ2-2	NA	CASSPLPGGLAAQTGDTGELFF	TGTGCCAGCAGCCCACTTCCCGGCGGACTAGCGGCCCAAACGGGGGACACCGGGGAGCTGTTTTTT
TRBV20-1	NA	TRBJ1-3	many	CSAPGTGNTIYF	TGCAGTGCCCCAGGGACTGGAAACACCATATATTTT
TRBV7-2	TRBD2	TRBJ2-1	few	CASSLVPGRRGHEQFF	TGTGCCAGCAGCTTAGTTCCCGGGAGGAGGGGCCATGAGCAGTTCTTC
TRBV10-3	NA	TRBJ1-5	NA	CAGSVVGKADQPQHF	TGTGCCGGCAGTGTTGTTGGGAAGGCGGATCAGCCCCAGCATTTT
TRBV9	TRBD1	TRBJ1-5	NA	CASSAGQGGGQPQHF	TGTGCCAGCAGCGCCGGGCAGGGAGGGGGCCAGCCCCAGCATTTT
TRBV4-2	NA	TRBJ1-4	NA	CASSQDHLGGGETNEKLFF	TGTGCCAGCAGCCAAGACCATTTGGGAGGTGGGGAAACTAATGAAAAACTGTTTTTT
TRBV20-1	TRBD1	TRBJ1-5	few	CSATTQGAGILPQHF	TGCAGTGCTACAACACAGGGGGCGGGGATCCTGCCCCAGCATTTT
TRBV29-1	TRBD1	TRBJ1-2	once	CREGQASYGYTF	TGCAGGGAGGGACAGGCGAGCTATGGCTACACCTTC
TRBV7-8	NA	TRBJ2-2	many	CASSFKGSGELFF	TGTGCCAGCAGCTTCAAGGGTTCCGGGGAGCTGTTTTTT
TRBV25-1	TRBD1	TRBJ2-5	NA	CASSDPSGTGNEETQYF	TGTGCCAGCAGTGACCCGTCCGGGACAGGGAACGAAGAGACCCAGTACTTC
TRBV7-2	TRBD1	TRBJ1-2	many	CASSLNRGYYGYTF	TGTGCCAGCAGCTTGAACAGGGGGTATTATGGCTACACCTTC
TRBV25-1	TRBD2	TRBJ2-5	NA	CASRDGGIQETQYF	TGTGCCAGCCGAGACGGGGGGATTCAAGAGACCCAGTACTTC
TRBV20-1	NA	TRBJ2-5	NA	CSARDSSLETQYF	TGCAGTGCTAGAGATTCTAGTCTAGAGACCCAGTACTTC
TRBV20-1	NA	TRBJ1-6	NA	CSAPYQGGISPLHF	TGCAGTGCTCCCTATCAGGGAGGGATTTCACCCCTCCACTTT